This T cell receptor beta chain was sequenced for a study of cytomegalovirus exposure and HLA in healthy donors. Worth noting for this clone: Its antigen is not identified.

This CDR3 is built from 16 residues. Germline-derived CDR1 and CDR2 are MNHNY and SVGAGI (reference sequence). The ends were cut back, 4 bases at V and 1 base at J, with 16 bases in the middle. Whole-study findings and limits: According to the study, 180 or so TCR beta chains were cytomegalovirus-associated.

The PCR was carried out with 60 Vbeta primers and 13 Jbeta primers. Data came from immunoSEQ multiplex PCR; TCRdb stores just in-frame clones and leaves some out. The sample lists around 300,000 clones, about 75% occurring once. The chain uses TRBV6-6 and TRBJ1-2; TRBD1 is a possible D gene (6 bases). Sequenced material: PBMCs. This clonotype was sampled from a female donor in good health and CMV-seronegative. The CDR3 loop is CASSSPTDRLNYGYTF. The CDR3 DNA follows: TGTGCCAGCAGTTCCCCTACCGACAGGCTTAACTATGGCTACACCTTC.